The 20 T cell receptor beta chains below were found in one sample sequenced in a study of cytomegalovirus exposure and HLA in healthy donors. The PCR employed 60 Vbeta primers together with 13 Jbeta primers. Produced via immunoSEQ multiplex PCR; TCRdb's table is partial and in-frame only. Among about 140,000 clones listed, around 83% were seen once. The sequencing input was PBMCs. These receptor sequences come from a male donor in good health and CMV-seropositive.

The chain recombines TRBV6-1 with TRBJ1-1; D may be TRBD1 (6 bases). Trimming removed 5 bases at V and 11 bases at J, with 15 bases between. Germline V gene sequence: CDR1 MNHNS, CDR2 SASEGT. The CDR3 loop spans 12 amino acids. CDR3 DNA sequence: TGTGCCAGCAGTCTTACAGGGTTGGGCGCTTTCTTT. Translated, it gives CASSLTGLGAFF.

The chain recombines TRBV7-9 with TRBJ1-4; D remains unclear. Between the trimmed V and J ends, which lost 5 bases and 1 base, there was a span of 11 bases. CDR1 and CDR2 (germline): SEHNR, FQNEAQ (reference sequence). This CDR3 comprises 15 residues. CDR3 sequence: CASSAFPGTNEKLFF. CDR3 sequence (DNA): TGTGCCAGCAGCGCGTTTCCGGGAACTAATGAAAAACTGTTTTTT.

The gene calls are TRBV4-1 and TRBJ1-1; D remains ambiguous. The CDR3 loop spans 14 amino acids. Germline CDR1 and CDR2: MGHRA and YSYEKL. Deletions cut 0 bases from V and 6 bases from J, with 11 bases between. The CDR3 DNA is TGCGCCAGCAGCCAAGATTGGGCTATCTCTGAAGCTTTCTTT. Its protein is CASSQDWAISEAFF.

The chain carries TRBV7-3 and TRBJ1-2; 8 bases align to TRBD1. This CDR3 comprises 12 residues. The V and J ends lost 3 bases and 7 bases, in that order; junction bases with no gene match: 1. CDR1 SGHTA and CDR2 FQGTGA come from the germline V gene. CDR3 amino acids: CASSFGTGGYTF. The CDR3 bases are TGTGCCAGCAGCTTCGGGACAGGTGGCTACACCTTC.

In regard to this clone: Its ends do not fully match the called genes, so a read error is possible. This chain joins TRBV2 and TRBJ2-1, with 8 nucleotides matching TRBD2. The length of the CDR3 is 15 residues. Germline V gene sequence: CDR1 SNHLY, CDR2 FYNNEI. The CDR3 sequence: CAITTGGAVGNDQFF. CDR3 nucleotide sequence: TGTGCCATCACGACGGGGGGGGCTGTTGGCAATGACCAGTTCTTC.

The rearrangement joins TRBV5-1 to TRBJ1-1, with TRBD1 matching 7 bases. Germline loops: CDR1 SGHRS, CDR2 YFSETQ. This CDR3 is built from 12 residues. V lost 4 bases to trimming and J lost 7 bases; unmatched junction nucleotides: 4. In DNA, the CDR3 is TGCGCCAGCAGCATGGGACAGTTTGAAGCTTTCTTT. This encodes CASSMGQFEAFF. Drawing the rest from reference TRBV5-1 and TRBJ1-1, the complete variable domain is KAGVTQTPRYLIKTRGQQVTLSCSPISGHRSVSWYQQTPGQGLQFLFEYFSETQRNKGNFPGRFSGRQFSNSRSEMNVSTLELGDSALYLCASSMGQFEAFFGQGTRLTVV.

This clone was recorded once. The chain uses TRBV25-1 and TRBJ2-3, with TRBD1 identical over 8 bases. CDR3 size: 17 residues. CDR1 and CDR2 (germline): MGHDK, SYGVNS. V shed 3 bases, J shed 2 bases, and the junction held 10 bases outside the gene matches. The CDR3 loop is CASSDPDRVRPTDTQYF. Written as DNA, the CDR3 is TGTGCCAGCAGTGACCCGGACAGGGTCCGCCCCACAGATACGCAGTATTTT.

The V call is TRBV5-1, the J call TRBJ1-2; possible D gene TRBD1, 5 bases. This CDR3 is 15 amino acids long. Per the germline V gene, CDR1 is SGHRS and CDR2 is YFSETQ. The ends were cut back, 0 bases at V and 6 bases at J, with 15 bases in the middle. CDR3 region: CASSLGGVRVDGYTF. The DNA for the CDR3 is TGCGCCAGCAGCTTGGGTGGCGTCAGGGTAGATGGCTACACCTTC.

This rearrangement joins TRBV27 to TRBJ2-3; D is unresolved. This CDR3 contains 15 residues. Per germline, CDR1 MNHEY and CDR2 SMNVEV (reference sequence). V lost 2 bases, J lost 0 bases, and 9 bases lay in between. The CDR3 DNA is TGTGCCAGCAGTTTAGCCGACATGAGCACAGATACGCAGTATTTT. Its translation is CASSLADMSTDTQYF.

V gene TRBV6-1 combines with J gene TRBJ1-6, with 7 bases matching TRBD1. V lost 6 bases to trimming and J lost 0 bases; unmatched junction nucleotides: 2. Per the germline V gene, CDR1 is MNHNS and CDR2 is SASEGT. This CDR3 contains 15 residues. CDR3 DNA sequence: TGTGCCAGCAGGGGGACAGTCTCCTATAATTCACCCCTCCACTTT. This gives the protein CASRGTVSYNSPLHF.

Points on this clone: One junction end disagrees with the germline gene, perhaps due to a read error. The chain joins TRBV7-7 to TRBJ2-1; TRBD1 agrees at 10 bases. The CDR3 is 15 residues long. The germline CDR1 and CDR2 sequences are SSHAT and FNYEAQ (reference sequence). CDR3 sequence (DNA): TGTGCTAGCAGCTTAACGGGACAGGGGATCCATGAGCAGTTCTTC. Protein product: CASSLTGQGIHEQFF.

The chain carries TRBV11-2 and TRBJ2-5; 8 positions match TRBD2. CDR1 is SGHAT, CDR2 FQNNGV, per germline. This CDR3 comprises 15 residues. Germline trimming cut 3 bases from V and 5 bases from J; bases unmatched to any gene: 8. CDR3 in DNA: TGTGCCAGCAGCTTTTCCAGCGGGGGACGGGAGACCCAGTACTTC. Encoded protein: CASSFSSGGRETQYF. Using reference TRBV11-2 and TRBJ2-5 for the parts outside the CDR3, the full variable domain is EAGVAQSPRYKIIEKRQSVAFWCNPISGHATLYWYQQILGQGPKLLIQFQNNGVVDDSQLPKDRFSAERLKGVDSTLKIQPAKLEDSAVYLCASSFSSGGRETQYFGPGTRLLVL.

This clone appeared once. Written as DNA, the CDR3 is TGTGCCAGCAGTTTAAGGGGTGATACTGAAGCTTTCTTT. Protein sequence: CASSLRGDTEAFF. This sequence joins TRBV28 and TRBJ1-1; D perhaps matches TRBD1 (5 bases). This CDR3 region has 13 residues. Trimming took off 2 bases at V and 5 bases at J, with 9 bases between the two ends. Per germline, CDR1 MDHEN and CDR2 SYDVKM.

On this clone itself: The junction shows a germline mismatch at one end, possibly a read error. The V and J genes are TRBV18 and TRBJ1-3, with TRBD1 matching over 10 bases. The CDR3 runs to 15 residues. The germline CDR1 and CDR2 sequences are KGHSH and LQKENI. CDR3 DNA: TGTGCCAGCTCACCAGCGACCGGGACAGGGGACAGGAGATGCTTT. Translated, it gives CASSPATGTGDRRCF.

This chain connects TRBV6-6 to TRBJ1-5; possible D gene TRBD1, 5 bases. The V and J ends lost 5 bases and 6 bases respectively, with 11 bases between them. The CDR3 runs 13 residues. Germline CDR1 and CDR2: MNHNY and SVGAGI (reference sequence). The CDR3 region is CASSQGLGQPQHF. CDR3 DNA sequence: TGTGCCAGCAGTCAGGGTTTGGGTCAGCCCCAGCATTTT.

The CDR3 DNA is TGTGCCAGCAGTCGGGATCTCGGCTATGGCTACACCTTC. This sequence encodes CASSRDLGYGYTF. This chain links TRBV7-3 with TRBJ1-2; no definite D call. This CDR3 is built from 13 residues. Germline V CDR1 and CDR2: SGHTA, FQGTGA. Between the trimmed V and J ends, which lost 6 bases and 4 bases, there was a span of 12 bases. Full variable domain (outside the CDR3, taken from reference TRBV7-3 and TRBJ1-2): GAGVSQTPSNKVTEKGKYVELRCDPISGHTALYWYRQSLGQGPEFLIYFQGTGAADDSGLPNDRFFAVRPEGSVSTLKIQRTERGDSAVYLCASSRDLGYGYTFGSGTRLTVV.

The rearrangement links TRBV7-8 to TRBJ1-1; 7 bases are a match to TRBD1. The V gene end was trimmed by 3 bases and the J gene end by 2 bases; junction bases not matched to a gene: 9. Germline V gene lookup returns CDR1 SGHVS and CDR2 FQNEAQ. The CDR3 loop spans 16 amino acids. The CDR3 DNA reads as TGTGCCAGCAGCTTCCACCTAGGGGGCTTCAACACTGAAGCTTTCTTT. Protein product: CASSFHLGGFNTEAFF.

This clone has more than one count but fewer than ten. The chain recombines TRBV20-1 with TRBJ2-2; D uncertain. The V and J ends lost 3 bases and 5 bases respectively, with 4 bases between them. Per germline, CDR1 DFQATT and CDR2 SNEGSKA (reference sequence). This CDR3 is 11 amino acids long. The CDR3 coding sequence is TGCAGTGCTAGGTCGACCGGGGAGCTGTTTTTT. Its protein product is CSARSTGELFF.

CDR3 nucleotide sequence: TGTGCCAGCAGTGAACTGGCGGGGAATGTGTACGAGCAGTACTTC. Amino acids: CASSELAGNVYEQYF. This chain joins TRBV6-1 and TRBJ2-7; D is perhaps TRBD2 (6 bases). From germline, CDR1 is MNHNS and CDR2 SASEGT. V lost 2 bases and J lost 4, with 15 bases in between. The CDR3 covers 15 residues.

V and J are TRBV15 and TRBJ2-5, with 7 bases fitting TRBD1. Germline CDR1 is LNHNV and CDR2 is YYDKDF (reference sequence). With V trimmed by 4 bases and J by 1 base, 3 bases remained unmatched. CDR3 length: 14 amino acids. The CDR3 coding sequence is TGTGCCACCAGCATAAACAGGGGCCAAGAGACCCAGTACTTC. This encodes CATSINRGQETQYF. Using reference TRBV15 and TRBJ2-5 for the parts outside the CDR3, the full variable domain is DAMVIQNPRYQVTQFGKPVTLSCSQTLNHNVMYWYQQKSSQAPKLLFHYYDKDFNNEADTPDNFQSRRPNTSFCFLDIRSPGLGDTAMYLCATSINRGQETQYFGPGTRLLVL.